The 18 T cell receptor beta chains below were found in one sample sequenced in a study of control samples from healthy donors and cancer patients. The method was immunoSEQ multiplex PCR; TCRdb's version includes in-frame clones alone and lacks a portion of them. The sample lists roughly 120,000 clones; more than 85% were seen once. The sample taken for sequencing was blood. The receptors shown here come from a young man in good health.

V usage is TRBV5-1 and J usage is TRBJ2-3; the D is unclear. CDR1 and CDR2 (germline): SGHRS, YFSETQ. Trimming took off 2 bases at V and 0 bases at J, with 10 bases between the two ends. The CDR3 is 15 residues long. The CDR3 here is CASSLTVASTDTQYF. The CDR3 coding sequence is TGCGCCAGCAGCTTAACAGTTGCTAGCACAGATACGCAGTATTTT. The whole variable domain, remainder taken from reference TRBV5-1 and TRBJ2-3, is KAGVTQTPRYLIKTRGQQVTLSCSPISGHRSVSWYQQTPGQGLQFLFEYFSETQRNKGNFPGRFSGRQFSNSRSEMNVSTLELGDSALYLCASSLTVASTDTQYFGPGTRLTVL.

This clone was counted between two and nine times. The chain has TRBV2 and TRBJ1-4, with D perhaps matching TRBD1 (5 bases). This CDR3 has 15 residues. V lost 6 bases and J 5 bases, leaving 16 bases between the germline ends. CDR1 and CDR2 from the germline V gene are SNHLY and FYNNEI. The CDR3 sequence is CASRAWDGENEKLFF. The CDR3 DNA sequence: TGTGCCAGCAGGGCCTGGGACGGCGAGAATGAAAAACTGTTTTTT.

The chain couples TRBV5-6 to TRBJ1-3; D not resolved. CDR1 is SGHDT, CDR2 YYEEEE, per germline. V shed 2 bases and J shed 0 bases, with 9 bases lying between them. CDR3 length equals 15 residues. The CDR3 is CASSLGVISGNTIYF. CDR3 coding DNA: TGTGCCAGCAGCTTAGGAGTGATCTCTGGAAACACCATATATTTT.

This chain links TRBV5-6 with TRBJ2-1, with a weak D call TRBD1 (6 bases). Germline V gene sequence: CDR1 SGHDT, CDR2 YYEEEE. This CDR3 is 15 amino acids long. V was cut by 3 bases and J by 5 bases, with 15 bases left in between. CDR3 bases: TGTGCCAGCAGCTCTGGGGGCAGTGCCAACAATGAGCAGTTCTTC. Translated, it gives CASSSGGSANNEQFF.

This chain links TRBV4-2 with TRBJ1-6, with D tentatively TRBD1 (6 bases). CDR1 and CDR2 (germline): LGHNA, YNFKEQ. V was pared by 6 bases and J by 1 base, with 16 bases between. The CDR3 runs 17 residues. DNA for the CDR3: TGTGCCAGCAGTGGGCTACAGGGTGCATCCTATAATTCACCCCTCCACTTT. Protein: CASSGLQGASYNSPLHF.

The CDR3 coding sequence is TGTGCCACCAGTGATTTGGAGGGTATGTCCACCGGGGAGCTGTTTTTT. This encodes CATSDLEGMSTGELFF. This chain joins TRBV24-1 and TRBJ2-2; tentatively, D is TRBD2 (5 bases). The germline V gene encodes CDR1 KGHDR and CDR2 SFDVKD. This CDR3 is 16 amino acids long. Deletions cut 0 bases from V and 4 bases from J, with 11 bases between.

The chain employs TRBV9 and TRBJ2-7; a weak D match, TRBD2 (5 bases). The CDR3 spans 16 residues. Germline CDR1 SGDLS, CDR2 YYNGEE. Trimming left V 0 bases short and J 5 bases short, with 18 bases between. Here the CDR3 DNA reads TGTGCCAGCAGCGTAGCGAGTCAAGGACGGGGTAACGAGCAGTACTTC. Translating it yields CASSVASQGRGNEQYF.

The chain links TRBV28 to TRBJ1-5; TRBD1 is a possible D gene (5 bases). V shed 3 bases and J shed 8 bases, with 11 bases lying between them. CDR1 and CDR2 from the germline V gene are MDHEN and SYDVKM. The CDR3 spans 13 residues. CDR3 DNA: TGTGCCAGCAGTTTGGGGCGAAATGAGCCCCAGCATTTT. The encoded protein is CASSLGRNEPQHF.

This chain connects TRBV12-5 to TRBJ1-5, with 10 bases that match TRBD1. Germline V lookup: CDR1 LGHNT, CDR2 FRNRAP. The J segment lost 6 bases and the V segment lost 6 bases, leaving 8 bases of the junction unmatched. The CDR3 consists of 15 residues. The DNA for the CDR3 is TGTGCTAGTGGCCCTGGACAGGGGGTTAGTCAGCCCCAGCATTTT. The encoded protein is CASGPGQGVSQPQHF.

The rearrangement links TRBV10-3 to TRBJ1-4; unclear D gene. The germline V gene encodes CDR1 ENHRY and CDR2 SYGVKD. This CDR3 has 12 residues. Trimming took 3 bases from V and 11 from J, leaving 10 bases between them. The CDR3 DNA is TGTGCCATCAGTGATAGGGAGCGGAAACTGTTTTTT. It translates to CAISDRERKLFF.

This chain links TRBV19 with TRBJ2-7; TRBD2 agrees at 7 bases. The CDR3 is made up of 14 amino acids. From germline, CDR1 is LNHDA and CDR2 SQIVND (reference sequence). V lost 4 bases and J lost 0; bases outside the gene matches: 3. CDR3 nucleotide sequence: TGTGCCAGTAGTACTAGCGGCAGCTCCTACGAGCAGTACTTC. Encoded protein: CASSTSGSSYEQYF.

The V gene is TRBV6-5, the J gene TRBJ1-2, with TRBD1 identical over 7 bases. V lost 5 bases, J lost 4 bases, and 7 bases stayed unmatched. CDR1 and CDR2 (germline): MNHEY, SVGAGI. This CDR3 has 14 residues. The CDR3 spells CASSPRDSGYGYTF. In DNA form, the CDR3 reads TGTGCCAGCAGTCCGCGGGACAGCGGCTATGGCTACACCTTC.

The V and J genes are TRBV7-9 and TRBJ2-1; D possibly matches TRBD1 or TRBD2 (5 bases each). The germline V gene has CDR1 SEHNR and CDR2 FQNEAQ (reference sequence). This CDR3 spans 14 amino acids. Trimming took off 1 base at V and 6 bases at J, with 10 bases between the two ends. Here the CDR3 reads CASSLGGEGNEQFF. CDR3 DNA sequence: TGTGCCAGCAGCTTAGGGGGCGAGGGCAATGAGCAGTTCTTC. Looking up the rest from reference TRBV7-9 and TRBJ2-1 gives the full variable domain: DTGVSQNPRHKITKRGQNVTFRCDPISEHNRLYWYRQTLGQGPEFLTYFQNEAQLEKSRLLSDRFSAERPKGSFSTLEIQRTEQGDSAMYLCASSLGGEGNEQFFGPGTRLTVL.

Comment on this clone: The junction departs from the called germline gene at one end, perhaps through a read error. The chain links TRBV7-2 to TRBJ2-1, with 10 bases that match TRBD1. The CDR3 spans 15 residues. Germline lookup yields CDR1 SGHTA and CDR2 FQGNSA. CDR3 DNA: TGTGCCGGCAGCGACCGGACAGGGGGATACAATGAGCAGTTCTTC. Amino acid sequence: CAGSDRTGGYNEQFF.

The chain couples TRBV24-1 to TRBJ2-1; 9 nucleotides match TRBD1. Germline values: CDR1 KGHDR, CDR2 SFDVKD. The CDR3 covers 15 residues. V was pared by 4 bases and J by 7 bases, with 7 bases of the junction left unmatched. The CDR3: CATSDPGQGKNEQFF. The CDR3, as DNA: TGTGCCACCAGTGACCCGGGACAGGGAAAGAATGAGCAGTTCTTC.

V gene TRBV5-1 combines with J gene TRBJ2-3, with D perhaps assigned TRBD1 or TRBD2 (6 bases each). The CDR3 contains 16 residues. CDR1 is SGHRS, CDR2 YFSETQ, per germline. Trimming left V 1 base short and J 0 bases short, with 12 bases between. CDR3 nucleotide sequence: TGCGCCAGCAGCTTGAGGGGGACTCCTAGCACAGATACGCAGTATTTT. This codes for CASSLRGTPSTDTQYF.

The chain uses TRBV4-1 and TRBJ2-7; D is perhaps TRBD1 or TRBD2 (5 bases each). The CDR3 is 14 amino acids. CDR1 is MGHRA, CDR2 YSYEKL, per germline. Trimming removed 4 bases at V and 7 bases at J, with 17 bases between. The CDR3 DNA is TGCGCCAGCAGCCCTAACCCCCGGGACCCAGAGCAGTACTTC. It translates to CASSPNPRDPEQYF.

The CDR3 loop is CASSTQGRWYF. The DNA of the CDR3 is TGTGCCAGCAGCACCCAAGGCCGGTGGTACTTC. J is TRBJ2-7 and V is TRBV5-4; D not certain. This CDR3 comprises 11 residues. Germline-derived CDR1 and CDR2 are SGHNT and YYREEE (reference sequence). Deletions cut 4 bases from V and 12 bases from J, with 14 bases between. Full variable domain (outside the CDR3, taken from reference TRBV5-4 and TRBJ2-7): ETGVTQSPTHLIKTRGQQVTLRCSSQSGHNTVSWYQQALGQGPQFIFQYYREEENGRGNFPPRFSGLQFPNYSSELNVNALELDDSALYLCASSTQGRWYFGPGTRLTVT.